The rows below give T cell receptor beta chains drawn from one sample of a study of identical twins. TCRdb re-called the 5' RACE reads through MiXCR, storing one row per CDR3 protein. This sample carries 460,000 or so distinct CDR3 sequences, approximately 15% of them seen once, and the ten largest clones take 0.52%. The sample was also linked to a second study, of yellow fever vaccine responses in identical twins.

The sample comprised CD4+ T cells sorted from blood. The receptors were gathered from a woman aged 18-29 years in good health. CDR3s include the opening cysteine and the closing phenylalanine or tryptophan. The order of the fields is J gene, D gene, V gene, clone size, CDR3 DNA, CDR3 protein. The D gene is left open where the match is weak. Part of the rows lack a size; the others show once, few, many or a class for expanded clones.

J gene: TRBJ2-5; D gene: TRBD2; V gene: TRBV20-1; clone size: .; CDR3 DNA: TGCAGTGCTAGTGTACGGACTAGTTACCAAGAGACCCAGTACTTC; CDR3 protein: CSASVRTSYQETQYF
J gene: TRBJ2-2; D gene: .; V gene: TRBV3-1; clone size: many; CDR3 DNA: TGTGCCAGCAGCTCCCGGGGAGCCCTGAACACCGGGGAGCTGTTTTTT; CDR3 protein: CASSSRGALNTGELFF
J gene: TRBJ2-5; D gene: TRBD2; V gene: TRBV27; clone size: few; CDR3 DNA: TGTGCCAGCAACCAACGGGGGGGCCCAGAAGAGACCCAGTACTTC; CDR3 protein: CASNQRGGPEETQYF
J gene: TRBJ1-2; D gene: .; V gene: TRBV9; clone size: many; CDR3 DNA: TGTGCCAGCAGCACCAACTATGGCTACACCTTC; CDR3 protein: CASSTNYGYTF
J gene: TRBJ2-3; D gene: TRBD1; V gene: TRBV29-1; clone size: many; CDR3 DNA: TGCAGCGACGGAGACAGGGGGGTGGATACGCAGTATTTT; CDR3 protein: CSDGDRGVDTQYF
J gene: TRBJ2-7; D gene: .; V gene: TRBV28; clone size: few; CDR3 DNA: TGTGCCAGCAGTTTATTCCGCCGGGGGTGGGGGAACGAGCAGTACTTC; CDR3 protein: CASSLFRRGWGNEQYF
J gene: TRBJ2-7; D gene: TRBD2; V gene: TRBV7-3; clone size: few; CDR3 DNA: TGTGCCAGCAGCTTCAATCGGGAGGACGAGCAGTACTTC; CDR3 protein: CASSFNREDEQYF
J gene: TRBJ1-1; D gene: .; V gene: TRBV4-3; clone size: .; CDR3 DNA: TGCGCCAGCAGCCAAGAAATAGGAGCCGGGGGAGCTTTCTTT; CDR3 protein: CASSQEIGAGGAFF
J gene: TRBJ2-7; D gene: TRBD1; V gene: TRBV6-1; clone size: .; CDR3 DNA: TGTGCCAGCAGTCAACGGACAGGGGTCTCCTACGAGCAGTACTTC; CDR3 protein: CASSQRTGVSYEQYF
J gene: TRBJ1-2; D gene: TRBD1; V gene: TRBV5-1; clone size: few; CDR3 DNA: TGCGCCAGCAGGTCTGGGACAGGGAGACTCAGCTATGGCTACACCTTC; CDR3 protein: CASRSGTGRLSYGYTF
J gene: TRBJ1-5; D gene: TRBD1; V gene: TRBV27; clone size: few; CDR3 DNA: TGTGCCAGCAGTTTAGGTGTGGGACAGCTGAATCAGCCCCAGCATTTT; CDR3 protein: CASSLGVGQLNQPQHF
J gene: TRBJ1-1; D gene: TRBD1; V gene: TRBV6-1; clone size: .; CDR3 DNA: TGTGCCAGCAGCAGCACCGGGACAGGGGCAAAAGCTTTCTTT; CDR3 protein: CASSSTGTGAKAFF
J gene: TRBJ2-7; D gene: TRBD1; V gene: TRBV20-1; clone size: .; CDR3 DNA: TGCAGTGCTAGTCTACAGGACAGGCAGCAATGGCAGTACTTC; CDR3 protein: CSASLQDRQQWQYF
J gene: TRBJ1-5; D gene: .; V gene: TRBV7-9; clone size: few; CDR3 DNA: TGTGCCAGCAGCTTAGGTCCTCAGCCCCAGCATTTT; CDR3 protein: CASSLGPQPQHF
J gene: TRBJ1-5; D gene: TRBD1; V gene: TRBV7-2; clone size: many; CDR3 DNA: TGTGCCAGCAGCACTCGGACAGGGCACAATCAGCCCCAGCATTTT; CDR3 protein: CASSTRTGHNQPQHF
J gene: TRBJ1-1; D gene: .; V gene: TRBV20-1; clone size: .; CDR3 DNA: TGCAGTGCTATAGGAGGGGTAGTCACTGAAGCTTTCTTT; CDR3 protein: CSAIGGVVTEAFF